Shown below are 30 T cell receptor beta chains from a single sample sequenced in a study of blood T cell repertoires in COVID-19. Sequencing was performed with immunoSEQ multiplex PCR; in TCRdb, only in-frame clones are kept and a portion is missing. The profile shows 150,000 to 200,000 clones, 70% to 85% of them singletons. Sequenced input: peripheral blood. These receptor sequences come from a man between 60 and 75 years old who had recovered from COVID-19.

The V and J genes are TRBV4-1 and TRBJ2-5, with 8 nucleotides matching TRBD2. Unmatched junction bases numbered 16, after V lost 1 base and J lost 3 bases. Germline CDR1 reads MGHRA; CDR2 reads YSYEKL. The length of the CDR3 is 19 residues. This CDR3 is CASSQVSPLSRGGEETQYF. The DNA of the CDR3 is TGCGCCAGCAGCCAAGTGTCCCCCCTCTCCCGGGGGGGCGAAGAGACCCAGTACTTC.

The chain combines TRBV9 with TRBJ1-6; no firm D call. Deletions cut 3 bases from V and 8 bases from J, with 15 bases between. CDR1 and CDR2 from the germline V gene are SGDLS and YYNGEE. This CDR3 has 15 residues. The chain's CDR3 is CASSAYFLGDSPLHF. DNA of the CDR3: TGTGCCAGCAGCGCGTACTTCCTCGGGGATTCACCCCTCCACTTT.

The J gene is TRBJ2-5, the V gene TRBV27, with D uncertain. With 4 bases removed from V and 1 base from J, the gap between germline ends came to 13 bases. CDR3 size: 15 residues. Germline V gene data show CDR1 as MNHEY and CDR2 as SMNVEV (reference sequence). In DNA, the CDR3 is TGTGCCAGCAGTTCAGAGTGGGCTGGCCAAGAGACCCAGTACTTC. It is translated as CASSSEWAGQETQYF.

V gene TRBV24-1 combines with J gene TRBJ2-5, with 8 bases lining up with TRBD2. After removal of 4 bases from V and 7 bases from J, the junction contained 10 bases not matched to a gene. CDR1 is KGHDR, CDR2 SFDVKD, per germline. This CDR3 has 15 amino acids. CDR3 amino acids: CATSDRTAGGWTQYF. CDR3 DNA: TGTGCCACCAGTGACAGAACGGCGGGGGGTTGGACCCAGTACTTC.

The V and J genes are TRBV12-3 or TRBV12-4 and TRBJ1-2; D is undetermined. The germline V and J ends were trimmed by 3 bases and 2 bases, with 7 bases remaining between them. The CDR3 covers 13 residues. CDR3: CASSLGSNYGYTF. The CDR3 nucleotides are TGTGCCAGCAGTTTGGGCAGCAACTATGGCTACACCTTC.

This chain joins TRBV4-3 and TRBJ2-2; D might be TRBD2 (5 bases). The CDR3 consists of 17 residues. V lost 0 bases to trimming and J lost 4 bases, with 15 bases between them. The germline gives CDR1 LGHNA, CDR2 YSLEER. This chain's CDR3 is CASSQDYGFSGTGELFF. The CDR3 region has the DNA TGCGCCAGCAGCCAAGATTACGGGTTCAGCGGCACCGGGGAGCTGTTTTTT.

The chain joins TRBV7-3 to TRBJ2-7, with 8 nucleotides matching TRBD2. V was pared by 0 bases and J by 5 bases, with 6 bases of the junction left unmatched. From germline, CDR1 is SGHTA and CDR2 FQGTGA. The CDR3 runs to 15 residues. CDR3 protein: CASSLTPGGAHEQYF. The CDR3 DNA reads TGTGCCAGCAGCTTAACCCCGGGGGGGGCTCACGAGCAGTACTTC.

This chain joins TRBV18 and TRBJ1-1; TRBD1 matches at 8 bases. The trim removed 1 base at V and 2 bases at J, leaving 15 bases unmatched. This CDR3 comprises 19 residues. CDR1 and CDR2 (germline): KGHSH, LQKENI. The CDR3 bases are TGTGCCAGCTCACCACAAGGAATCTATTCGGGACAGGCCAACACTGAAGCTTTCTTT. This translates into CASSPQGIYSGQANTEAFF.

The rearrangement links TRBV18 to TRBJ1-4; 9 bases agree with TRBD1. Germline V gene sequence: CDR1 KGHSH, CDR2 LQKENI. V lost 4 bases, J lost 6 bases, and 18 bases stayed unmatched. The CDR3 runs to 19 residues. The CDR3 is CASSRTSRDRDQGDEKLFF. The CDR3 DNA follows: TGTGCCAGCTCACGCACGTCCCGGGACAGGGACCAAGGTGATGAAAAACTGTTTTTT.

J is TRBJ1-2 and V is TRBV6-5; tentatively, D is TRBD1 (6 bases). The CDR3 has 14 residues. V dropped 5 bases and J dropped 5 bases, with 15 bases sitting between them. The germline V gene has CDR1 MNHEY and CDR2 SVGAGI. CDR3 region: CASSIHWTAYGYTF. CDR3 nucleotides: TGTGCCAGCAGTATACACTGGACAGCATATGGCTACACCTTC.

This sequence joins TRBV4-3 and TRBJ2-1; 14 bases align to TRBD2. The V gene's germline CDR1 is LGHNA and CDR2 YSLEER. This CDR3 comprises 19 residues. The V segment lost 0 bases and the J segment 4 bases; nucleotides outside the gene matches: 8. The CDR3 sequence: CASSQERTSGGPSYNEQFF. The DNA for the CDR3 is TGCGCCAGCAGCCAAGAGAGGACTAGCGGGGGGCCCAGTTACAATGAGCAGTTCTTC.

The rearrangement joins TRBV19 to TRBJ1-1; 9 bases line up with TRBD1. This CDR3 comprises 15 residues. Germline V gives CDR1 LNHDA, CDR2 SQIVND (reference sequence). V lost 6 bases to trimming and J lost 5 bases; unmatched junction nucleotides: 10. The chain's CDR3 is CASRSQGQGSTEAFF. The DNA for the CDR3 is TGTGCCAGTAGATCACAGGGACAGGGCAGTACTGAAGCTTTCTTT.

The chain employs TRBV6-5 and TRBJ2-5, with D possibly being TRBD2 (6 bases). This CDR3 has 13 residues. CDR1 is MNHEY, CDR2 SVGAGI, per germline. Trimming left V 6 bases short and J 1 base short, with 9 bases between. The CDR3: CASRAGFQETQYF. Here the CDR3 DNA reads TGTGCCAGCAGGGCGGGGTTCCAAGAGACCCAGTACTTC.

CDR3 loop: CASSQVGLGQGGTGELFF. Written as DNA, the CDR3 is TGCGCCAGCAGCCAAGTCGGGTTGGGACAGGGAGGGACCGGGGAGCTGTTTTTT. The V and J genes are TRBV4-1 and TRBJ2-2; TRBD1 matches at 9 bases. This CDR3 is 18 amino acids long. Germline loops: CDR1 MGHRA, CDR2 YSYEKL. Trimming took 1 base from V and 5 from J; bases not matched to a gene: 11.

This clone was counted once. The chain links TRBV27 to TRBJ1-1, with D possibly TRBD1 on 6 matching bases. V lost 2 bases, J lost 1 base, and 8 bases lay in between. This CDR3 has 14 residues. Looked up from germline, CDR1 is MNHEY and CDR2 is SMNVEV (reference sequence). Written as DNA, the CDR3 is TGTGCCAGCAGTTTAAGACAGGAGAACACTGAAGCTTTCTTT. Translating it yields CASSLRQENTEAFF.

The CDR3 loop is CASSSSPDEQFF. The CDR3 nucleotides read TGTGCCAGCAGTTCCTCCCCTGATGAGCAGTTCTTC. The J gene is TRBJ2-1, the V gene TRBV6-5; no clear D gene. The CDR3 runs to 12 residues. Germline V lookup: CDR1 MNHEY, CDR2 SVGAGI. Deletions cut 4 bases from V and 8 bases from J, with 9 bases between.

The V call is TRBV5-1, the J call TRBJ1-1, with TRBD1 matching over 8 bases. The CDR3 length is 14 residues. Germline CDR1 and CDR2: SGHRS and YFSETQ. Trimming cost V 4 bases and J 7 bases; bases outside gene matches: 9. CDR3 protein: CASSIRGQVNEAFF. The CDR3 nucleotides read TGCGCCAGCAGCATACGGGGACAGGTAAATGAAGCTTTCTTT. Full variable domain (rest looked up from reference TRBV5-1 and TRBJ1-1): KAGVTQTPRYLIKTRGQQVTLSCSPISGHRSVSWYQQTPGQGLQFLFEYFSETQRNKGNFPGRFSGRQFSNSRSEMNVSTLELGDSALYLCASSIRGQVNEAFFGQGTRLTVV.

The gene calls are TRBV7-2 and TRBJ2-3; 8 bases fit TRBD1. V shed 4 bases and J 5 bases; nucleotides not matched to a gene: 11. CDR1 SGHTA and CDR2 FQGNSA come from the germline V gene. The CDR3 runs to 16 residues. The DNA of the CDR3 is TGTGCCAGCAGCTCAAACCCCGGGACAGGTGTAGATACGCAGTATTTT. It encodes CASSSNPGTGVDTQYF.

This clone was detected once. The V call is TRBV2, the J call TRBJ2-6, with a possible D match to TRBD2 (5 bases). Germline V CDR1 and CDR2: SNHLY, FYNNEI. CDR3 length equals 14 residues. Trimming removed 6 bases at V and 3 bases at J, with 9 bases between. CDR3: CASRNRDGANVLTF. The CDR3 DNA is TGTGCCAGCAGAAACCGGGATGGGGCCAACGTCCTGACTTTC.

Here the CDR3 DNA reads TGCGCCAGCAGCTTATCCGGACGGACATCAGACGGAAACACCATATATTTT. Its protein is CASSLSGRTSDGNTIYF. The genes are TRBV5-1 and TRBJ1-3; perhaps TRBD1 as D (5 bases). Germline CDR1 SGHRS, CDR2 YFSETQ. V shed 2 bases and J shed 4 bases, with 19 bases lying between them. The CDR3 is made up of 17 amino acids.

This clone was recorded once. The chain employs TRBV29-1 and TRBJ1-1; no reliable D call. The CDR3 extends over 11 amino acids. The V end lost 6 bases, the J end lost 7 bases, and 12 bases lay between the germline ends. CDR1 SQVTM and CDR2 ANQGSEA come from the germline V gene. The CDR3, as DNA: TGCAGCGTCCTAGACCCATTTGAAGCTTTCTTT. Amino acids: CSVLDPFEAFF.

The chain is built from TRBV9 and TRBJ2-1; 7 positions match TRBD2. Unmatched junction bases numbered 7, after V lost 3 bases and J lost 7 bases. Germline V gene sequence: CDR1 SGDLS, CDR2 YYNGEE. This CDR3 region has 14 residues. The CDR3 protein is CASSGRDYLNEQFF. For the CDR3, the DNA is TGTGCCAGCAGCGGCCGGGACTACCTAAATGAGCAGTTCTTC.

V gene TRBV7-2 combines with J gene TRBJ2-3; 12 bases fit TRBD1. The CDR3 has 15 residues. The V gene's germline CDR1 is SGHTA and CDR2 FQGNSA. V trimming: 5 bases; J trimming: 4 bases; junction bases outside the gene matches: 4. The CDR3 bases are TGTGCCAGCAGCCCCGGGACAGGGGGCGCAGATACGCAGTATTTT. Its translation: CASSPGTGGADTQYF. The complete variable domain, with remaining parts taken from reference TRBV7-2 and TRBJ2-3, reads GAGVSQSPSNKVTEKGKDVELRCDPISGHTALYWYRQSLGQGLEFLIYFQGNSAPDKSGLPSDRFSAERTGGSVSTLTIQRTQQEDSAVYLCASSPGTGGADTQYFGPGTRLTVL.

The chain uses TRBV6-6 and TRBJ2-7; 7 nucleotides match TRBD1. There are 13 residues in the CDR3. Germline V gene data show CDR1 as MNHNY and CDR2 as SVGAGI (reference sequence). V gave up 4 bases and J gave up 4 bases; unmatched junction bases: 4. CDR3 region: CASSFFRGYEQYF. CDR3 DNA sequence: TGTGCCAGCAGTTTTTTCAGGGGGTACGAGCAGTACTTC.

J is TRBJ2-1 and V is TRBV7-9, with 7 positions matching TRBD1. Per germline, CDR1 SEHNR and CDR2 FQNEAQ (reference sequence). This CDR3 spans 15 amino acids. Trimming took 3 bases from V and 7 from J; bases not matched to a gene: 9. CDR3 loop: CASSLVQGIRNEQFF. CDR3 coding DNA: TGTGCCAGCAGCTTGGTACAGGGGATCCGAAATGAGCAGTTCTTC.

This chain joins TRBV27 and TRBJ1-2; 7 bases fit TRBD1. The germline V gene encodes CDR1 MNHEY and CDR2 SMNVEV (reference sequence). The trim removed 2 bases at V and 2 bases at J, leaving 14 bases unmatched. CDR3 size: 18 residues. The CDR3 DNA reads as TGTGCCAGCAGTTTACGGGGACAGTTACTATCCGGCAACTATGGCTACACCTTC. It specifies CASSLRGQLLSGNYGYTF.

The CDR3 sequence is CASSVEGTGTRNEQFF. The DNA of the CDR3 is TGTGCCAGCAGCGTAGAAGGGACAGGGACTCGCAATGAGCAGTTCTTC. The chain has TRBV9 and TRBJ2-1, with 9 bases that match TRBD1. The germline CDR1 and CDR2 sequences are SGDLS and YYNGEE. Trimming cost V 0 bases and J 6 bases; bases outside gene matches: 7. CDR3 length: 16 amino acids.

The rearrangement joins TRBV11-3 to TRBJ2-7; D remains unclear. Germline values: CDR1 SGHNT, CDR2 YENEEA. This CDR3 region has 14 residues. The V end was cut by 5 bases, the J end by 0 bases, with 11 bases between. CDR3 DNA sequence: TGTGCCAGCAGCCGTAACCCAGACTCCTACGAGCAGTACTTC. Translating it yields CASSRNPDSYEQYF.

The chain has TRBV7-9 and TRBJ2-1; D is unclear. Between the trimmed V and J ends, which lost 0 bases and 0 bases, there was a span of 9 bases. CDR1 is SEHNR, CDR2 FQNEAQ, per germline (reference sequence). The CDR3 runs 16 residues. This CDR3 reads CASSLAPVDSYNEQFF. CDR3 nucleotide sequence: TGTGCCAGCAGCTTAGCTCCCGTAGACTCCTACAATGAGCAGTTCTTC. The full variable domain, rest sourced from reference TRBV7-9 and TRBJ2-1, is DTGVSQNPRHKITKRGQNVTFRCDPISEHNRLYWYRQTLGQGPEFLTYFQNEAQLEKSRLLSDRFSAERPKGSFSTLEIQRTEQGDSAMYLCASSLAPVDSYNEQFFGPGTRLTVL.

This CDR3 reads CAIGGAGSTDTQYF. CDR3 DNA sequence: TGTGCCATCGGCGGGGCAGGGAGCACAGATACGCAGTATTTT. The chain recombines TRBV19 with TRBJ2-3; D may be TRBD2 (6 bases). CDR1 LNHDA and CDR2 SQIVND come from the germline V gene (reference sequence). This CDR3 is built from 14 residues. V was pared by 10 bases and J by 0 bases, with 14 bases between.